This TCR beta chain originates from a study of blood T cell repertoires in COVID-19. Looking at the study overall: Acute and convalescent COVID-19 samples came from the United States, Italy and Spain. Sample material is recorded as cDNA or gDNA derived from T cells, B-cell-depleted T cells, or PBMCs.

Authors' analysis steps: Nucleated cell number was recorded as an estimate derived from reference gene primer amplification. Libraries were prepared by immunoSEQ multiplex PCR; TCRdb keeps only in-frame clonotypes and omits some of them. The V and J calls and clone size are taken from that table; D and trimming were inferred from the DNA. The repertoire holds under 200,000 clones, with almost 90% as singletons. The CDR3 is 13 amino acids. The germline gives CDR1 GTSNPN, CDR2 SVGIG (reference sequence). The ends were cut back, 0 bases at V and 5 bases at J, with 10 bases in the middle. Sequencing input: peripheral blood. The TCR originated in a man between 18 and 35 years old with active or convalescent COVID-19. V is TRBV30 and J is TRBJ2-5; D might be TRBD2 (6 bases). The CDR3 here is CAWSVAGRETQYF. The CDR3 DNA reads as TGTGCCTGGAGTGTGGCGGGGCGGGAGACCCAGTACTTC.